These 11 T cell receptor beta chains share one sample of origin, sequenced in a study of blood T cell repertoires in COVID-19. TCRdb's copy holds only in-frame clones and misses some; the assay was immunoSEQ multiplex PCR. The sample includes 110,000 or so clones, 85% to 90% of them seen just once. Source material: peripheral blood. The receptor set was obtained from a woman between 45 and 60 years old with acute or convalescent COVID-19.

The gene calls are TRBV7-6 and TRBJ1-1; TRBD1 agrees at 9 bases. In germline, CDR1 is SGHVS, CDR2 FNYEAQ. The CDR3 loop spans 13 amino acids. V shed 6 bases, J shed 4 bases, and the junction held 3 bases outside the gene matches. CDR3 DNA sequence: TGTGCCAGCAGAGGGACAGGGAGCACTGAAGCTTTCTTT. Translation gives CASRGTGSTEAFF.

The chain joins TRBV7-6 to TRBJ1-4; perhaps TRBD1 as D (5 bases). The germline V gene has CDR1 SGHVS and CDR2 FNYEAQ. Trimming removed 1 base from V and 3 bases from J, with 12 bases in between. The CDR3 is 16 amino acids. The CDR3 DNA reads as TGTGCCAGCAGCTTAGGGGCCCCGGGGGCTAATGAAAAACTGTTTTTT. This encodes CASSLGAPGANEKLFF.

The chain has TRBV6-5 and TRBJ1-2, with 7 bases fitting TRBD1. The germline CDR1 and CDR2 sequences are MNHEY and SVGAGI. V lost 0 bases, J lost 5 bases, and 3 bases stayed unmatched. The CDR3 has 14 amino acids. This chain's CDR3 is CASSYSGTEYGYTF. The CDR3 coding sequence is TGTGCCAGCAGTTACTCCGGGACAGAGTATGGCTACACCTTC.

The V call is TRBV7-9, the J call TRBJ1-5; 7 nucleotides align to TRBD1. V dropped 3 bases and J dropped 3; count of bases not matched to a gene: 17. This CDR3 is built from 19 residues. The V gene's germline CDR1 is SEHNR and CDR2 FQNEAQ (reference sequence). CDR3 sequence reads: CASSFGYEGNRGHNQPQHF. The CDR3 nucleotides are TGTGCCAGCAGCTTCGGATATGAGGGTAACAGGGGTCACAATCAGCCCCAGCATTTT.

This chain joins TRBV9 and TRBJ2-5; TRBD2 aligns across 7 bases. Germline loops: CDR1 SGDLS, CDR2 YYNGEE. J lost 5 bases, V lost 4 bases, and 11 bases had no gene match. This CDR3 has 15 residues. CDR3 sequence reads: CASSLEGGRVETQYF. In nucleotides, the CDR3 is TGTGCCAGCAGCCTGGAGGGAGGGAGGGTTGAGACCCAGTACTTC.

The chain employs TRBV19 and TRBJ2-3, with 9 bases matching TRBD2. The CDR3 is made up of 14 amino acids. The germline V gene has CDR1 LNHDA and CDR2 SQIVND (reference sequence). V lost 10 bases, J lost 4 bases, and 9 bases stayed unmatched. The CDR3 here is CATNIAGVADTQYF. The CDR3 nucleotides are TGTGCCACCAACATAGCGGGGGTAGCAGATACGCAGTATTTT.

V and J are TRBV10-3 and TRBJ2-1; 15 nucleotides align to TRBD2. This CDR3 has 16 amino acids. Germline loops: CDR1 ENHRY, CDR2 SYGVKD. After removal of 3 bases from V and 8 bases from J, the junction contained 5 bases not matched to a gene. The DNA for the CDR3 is TGTGCCATCAGTGAACCTGGACTAGCGGGAGGGGATGAGCAGTTCTTC. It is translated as CAISEPGLAGGDEQFF.

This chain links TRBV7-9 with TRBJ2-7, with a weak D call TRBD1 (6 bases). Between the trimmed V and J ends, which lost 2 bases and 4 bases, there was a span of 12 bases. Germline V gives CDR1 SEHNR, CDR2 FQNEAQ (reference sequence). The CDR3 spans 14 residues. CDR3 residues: CASSLSGQNYEQYF. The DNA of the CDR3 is TGTGCCAGCAGCTTATCAGGACAGAATTACGAGCAGTACTTC.

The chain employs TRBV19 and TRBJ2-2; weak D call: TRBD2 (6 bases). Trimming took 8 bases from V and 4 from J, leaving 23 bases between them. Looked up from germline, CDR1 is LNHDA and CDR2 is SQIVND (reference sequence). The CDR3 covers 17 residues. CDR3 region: CASQGFIGGFSTGELFF. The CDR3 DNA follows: TGTGCCAGTCAAGGTTTTATCGGAGGGTTCAGCACCGGGGAGCTGTTTTTT.

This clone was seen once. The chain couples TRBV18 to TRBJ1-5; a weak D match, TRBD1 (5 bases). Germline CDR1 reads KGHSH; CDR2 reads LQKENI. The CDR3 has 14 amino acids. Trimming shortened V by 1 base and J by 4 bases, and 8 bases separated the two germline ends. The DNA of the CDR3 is TGTGCCAGCTCACCACGGCGGGGGAATCAGCCCCAGCATTTT. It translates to CASSPRRGNQPQHF.

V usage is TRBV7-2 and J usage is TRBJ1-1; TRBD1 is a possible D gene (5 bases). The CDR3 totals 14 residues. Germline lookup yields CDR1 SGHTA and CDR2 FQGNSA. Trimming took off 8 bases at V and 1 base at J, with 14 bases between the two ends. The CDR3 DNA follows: TGTGCCAGCGCCGTGGACACTGCGAACACTGAAGCTTTCTTT. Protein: CASAVDTANTEAFF.